The clone carrying this T cell receptor (beta chain) was found a few times. What it recognizes is unknown. The entry originates in a study of T-cell reconstitution after alpha-beta-depleted transplantation in children. The study's findings and limits: For some patients, TCRbeta diversity was high at day 60 because of recipient T cells and thymic progenitors that survived. Reportedly, alpha-beta T cells present about two months post-transplant originated from several hundred expanded clones of graft origin. At the one-year point after transplant, T-cell counts and TCRbeta diversity were found to come mostly from T cells that had been newly produced.

This CDR3 region has 14 residues. Trimming took 7 bases from V and 5 from J, leaving 17 bases between them. Preparation of the TCRbeta library was carried out with unique molecular identifiers. One entry per CDR3 protein, called by TCRdb with MiXCR from the PCR reads. The sample comprises fewer than 550,000 distinct CDR3 sequences, 15% to 20% of which are singletons, and approximately 28% rests with the top ten. The sequence derives from a boy less than two years old who had a stem cell transplant for Wiskott-Aldrich syndrome, so the T cells may come from the graft donor. The V and J genes are TRBV12-3 or TRBV12-4 and TRBJ2-5; D not certain. The input for sequencing was PBMCs, mostly from graft donor cells, taken 360 days after TCRalphabeta/CD19-depleted stem cell transplant. This CDR3 reads CASNQGPQSETQYF. CDR3 in DNA: TGTGCCAGCAACCAAGGGCCTCAGAGCGAGACCCAGTACTTC.